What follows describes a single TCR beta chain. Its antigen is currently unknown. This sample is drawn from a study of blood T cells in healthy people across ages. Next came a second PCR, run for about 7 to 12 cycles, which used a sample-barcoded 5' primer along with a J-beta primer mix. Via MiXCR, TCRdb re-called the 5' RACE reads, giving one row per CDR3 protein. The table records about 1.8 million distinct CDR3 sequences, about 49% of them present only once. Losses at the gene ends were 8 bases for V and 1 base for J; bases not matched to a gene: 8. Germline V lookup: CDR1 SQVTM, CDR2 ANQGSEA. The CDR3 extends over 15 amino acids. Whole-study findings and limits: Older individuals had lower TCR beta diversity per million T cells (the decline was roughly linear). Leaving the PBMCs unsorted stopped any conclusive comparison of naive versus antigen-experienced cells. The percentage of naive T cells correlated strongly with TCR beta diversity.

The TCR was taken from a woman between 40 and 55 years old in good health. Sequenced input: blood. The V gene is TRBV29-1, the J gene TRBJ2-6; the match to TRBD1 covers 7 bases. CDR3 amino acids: CSTITGASGANVLTF. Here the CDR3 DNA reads TGCAGCACTATAACAGGGGCATCTGGGGCCAACGTCCTGACTTTC.